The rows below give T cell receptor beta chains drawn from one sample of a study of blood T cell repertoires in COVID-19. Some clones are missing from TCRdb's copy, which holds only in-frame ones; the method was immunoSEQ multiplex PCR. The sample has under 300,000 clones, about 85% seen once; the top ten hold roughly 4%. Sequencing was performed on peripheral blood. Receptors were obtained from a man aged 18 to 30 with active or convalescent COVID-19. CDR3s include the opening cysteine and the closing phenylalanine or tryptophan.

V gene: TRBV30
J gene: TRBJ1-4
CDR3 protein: CAWALSDRAGKLFF

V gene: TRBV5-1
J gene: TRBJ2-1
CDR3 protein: CASSLEQVFNEQFF

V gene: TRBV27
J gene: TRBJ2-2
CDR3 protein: CASSLGGGTGELFF

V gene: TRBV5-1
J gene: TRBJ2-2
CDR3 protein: CASGAGGYTGELFF

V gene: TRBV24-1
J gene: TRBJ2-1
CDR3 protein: CATSDAGAEEQFF

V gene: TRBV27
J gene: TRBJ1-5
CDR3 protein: CASSPQGRRQPQHF

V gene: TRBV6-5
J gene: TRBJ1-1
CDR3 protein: CATGRAGGARTEAFF

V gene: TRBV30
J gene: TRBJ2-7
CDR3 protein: CAWSPRSGLSNEQYF

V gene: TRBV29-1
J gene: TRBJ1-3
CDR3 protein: CSAEGGQGALF

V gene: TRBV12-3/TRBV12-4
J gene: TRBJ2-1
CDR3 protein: CASSLVGGPQFF

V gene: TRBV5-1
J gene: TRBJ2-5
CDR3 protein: CASSLGLQETQYF

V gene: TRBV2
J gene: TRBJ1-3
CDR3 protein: CASRQNSGNTIYF

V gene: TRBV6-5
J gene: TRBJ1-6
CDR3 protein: CASRQGDSPLHF

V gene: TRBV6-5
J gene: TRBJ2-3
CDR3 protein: CASKGAGGVADTQYF

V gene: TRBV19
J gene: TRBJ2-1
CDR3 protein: CASSLDPDRGAPYNEQFF

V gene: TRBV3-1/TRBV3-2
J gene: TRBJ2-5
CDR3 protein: CASSSLGEGETQYF

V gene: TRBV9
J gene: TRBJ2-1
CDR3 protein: CASSPSLAGEFDNEQFF

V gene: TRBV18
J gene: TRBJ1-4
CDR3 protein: CASSPLAGGNEKLFF

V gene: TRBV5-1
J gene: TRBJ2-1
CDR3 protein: CASSPLSTWESGNEQFF

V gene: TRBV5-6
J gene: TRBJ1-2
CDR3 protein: CASRLTLTPINYGYTF

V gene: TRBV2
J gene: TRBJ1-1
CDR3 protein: CASSVAERTEAFF

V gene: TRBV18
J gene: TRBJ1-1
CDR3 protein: CASSPTDSHTEAFF

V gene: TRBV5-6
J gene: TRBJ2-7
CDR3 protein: CASSSVASGRTYEQYF

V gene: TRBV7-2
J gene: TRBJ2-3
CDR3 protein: CASSLGQGTTDTQYF

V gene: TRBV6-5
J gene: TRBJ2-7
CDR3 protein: CASSYSGQGGYEQYF

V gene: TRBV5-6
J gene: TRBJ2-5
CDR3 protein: CASSPGTSGRALETQYF

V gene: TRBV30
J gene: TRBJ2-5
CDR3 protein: CAWSVQGGETQYF

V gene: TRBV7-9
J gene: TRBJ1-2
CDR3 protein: CASSVTGDGYTF

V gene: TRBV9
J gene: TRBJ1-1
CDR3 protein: CASSGSIAGPDAFF

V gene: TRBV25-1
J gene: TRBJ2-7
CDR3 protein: CASSEYSTGAYEQYF

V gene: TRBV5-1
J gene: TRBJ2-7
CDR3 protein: CASSPSWGWEQYF

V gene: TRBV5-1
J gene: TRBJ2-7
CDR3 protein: CASSSSYEQYF

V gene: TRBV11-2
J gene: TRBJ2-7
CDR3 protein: CASSPISRARRDRSYEQYF

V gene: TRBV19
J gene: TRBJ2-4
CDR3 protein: CASSIPGAKNIQYF

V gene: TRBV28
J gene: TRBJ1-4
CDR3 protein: CASSPGQEWGKLFF

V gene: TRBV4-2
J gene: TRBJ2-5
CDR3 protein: CASSFPSGGAEETQYF

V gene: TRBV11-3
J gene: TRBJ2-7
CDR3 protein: CASSLRQGSYEQYF

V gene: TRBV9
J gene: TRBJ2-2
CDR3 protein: CASNVAGAGELFF

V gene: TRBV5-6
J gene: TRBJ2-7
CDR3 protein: CASSSSYEQYF

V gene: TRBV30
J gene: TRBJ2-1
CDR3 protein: CAWTSGTGVNEQFF

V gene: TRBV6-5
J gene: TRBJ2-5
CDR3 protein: CASKGAGETQYF